This passage covers 22 T cell receptor beta chains from one sample sequenced in a study of T cell clonotyping in hematopoietic cell transplantation. This table comes from immunoSEQ multiplex PCR, and its TCRdb copy is limited to in-frame clones, with some not included. This table has about 17,000 clones, under 90% appearing once. Sequenced material: PBMCs, taken 100 days after allogeneic stem cell transplant. Receptors were obtained from a male patient aged 55 to 69 who had an allogeneic stem cell transplant from a related donor, so the T cells may come from the graft donor. Some clones in this sample may be carry-over from other donors' samples.

This sequence joins TRBV6-5 and TRBJ1-1; no reliable D call. Trimming pared 2 bases from V and 5 bases from J, leaving 12 bases between. This CDR3 region has 14 residues. Germline assignment: CDR1 MNHEY and CDR2 SVGAGI. The CDR3 protein is CASSYEVQRTEAFF. CDR3 DNA: TGTGCCAGCAGTTACGAGGTTCAGAGAACTGAAGCTTTCTTT.

This clone qualifies as medium-sized. The chain uses TRBV5-6 and TRBJ1-1, with no clear D. V shed 7 bases and J shed 4 bases, with 14 bases lying between them. The CDR3 covers 13 residues. CDR1 and CDR2 from the germline V gene are SGHDT and YYEEEE. The chain's CDR3 is CASAPWGPTEAFF. The CDR3 DNA sequence: TGTGCCAGCGCCCCCTGGGGTCCCACTGAAGCTTTCTTT.

The V gene is TRBV7-8, the J gene TRBJ1-1; D is unresolved. CDR1 is SGHVS, CDR2 FQNEAQ, per germline. Trimming stripped 1 base from V and 0 bases from J, with 6 bases between. This CDR3 is 14 amino acids long. CDR3 nucleotide sequence: TGTGCCAGCAGCTTAGGAAGACTGAACACTGAAGCTTTCTTT. Its translation is CASSLGRLNTEAFF.

The CDR3 sequence is CASSEMEEEGSYEQYF. DNA of the CDR3: TGTGCCAGCAGTGAAATGGAGGAAGAGGGCTCCTACGAGCAGTACTTC. The chain carries TRBV2 and TRBJ2-7; D is possibly TRBD2 (5 bases). The CDR3 totals 16 residues. V was pared by 2 bases and J by 0 bases, with 14 bases between. Germline CDR1 reads SNHLY; CDR2 reads FYNNEI.

V gene TRBV5-1 combines with J gene TRBJ2-2; D perhaps matches TRBD1 (5 bases). Germline V CDR1 and CDR2: SGHRS, YFSETQ. V was cut by 0 bases and J by 6 bases, with 6 bases left in between. CDR3 length equals 13 residues. This CDR3 reads CASSLARAGELFF. For the CDR3, the DNA is TGCGCCAGCAGCTTGGCCAGGGCCGGGGAGCTGTTTTTT. Combining the CDR3 with reference TRBV5-1 and TRBJ2-2 gives the whole variable domain KAGVTQTPRYLIKTRGQQVTLSCSPISGHRSVSWYQQTPGQGLQFLFEYFSETQRNKGNFPGRFSGRQFSNSRSEMNVSTLELGDSALYLCASSLARAGELFFGEGSRLTVL.

This chain joins TRBV10-3 and TRBJ1-5; tentatively, D is TRBD1 (5 bases). The germline V gene has CDR1 ENHRY and CDR2 SYGVKD. There are 13 residues in the CDR3. The ends were cut back, 10 bases at V and 4 bases at J, with 14 bases in the middle. CDR3 DNA sequence: TGTGCCAGTCACGGGACGGGGAATCAGCCCCAGCATTTT. Its translation is CASHGTGNQPQHF.

This chain joins TRBV30 and TRBJ2-1, with 8 nucleotides matching TRBD2. Germline-derived CDR1 and CDR2 are GTSNPN and SVGIG (reference sequence). This CDR3 spans 16 amino acids. V was pared by 3 bases and J by 7 bases, with 14 bases of the junction left unmatched. CDR3 DNA: TGTGCCTGGAGAAGAGGGGAGCGGGGGATATGGAATGAGCAGTTCTTC. As protein: CAWRRGERGIWNEQFF.

The CDR3 here is CASRGQGLNTEAFF. CDR3 DNA sequence: TGTGCCAGCAGGGGACAGGGATTGAACACTGAAGCTTTCTTT. J is TRBJ1-1 and V is TRBV6-6, with 9 bases that match TRBD1. Germline V lookup: CDR1 MNHNY, CDR2 SVGAGI (reference sequence). This CDR3 is 14 amino acids long. The V gene end was trimmed by 6 bases and the J gene end by 0 bases; junction bases not matched to a gene: 2.

A remark on this clone: The sample has other DNA sequences that encode this CDR3 too. This chain links TRBV19 with TRBJ1-3; unclear D gene. The ends were cut back, 3 bases at V and 1 base at J, with 7 bases in the middle. The CDR3 runs 14 residues. The germline V gene has CDR1 LNHDA and CDR2 SQIVND (reference sequence). Written as DNA, the CDR3 is TGTGCCAGTAGTATCCGGACGTCTGGAAACACCATATATTTT. This codes for CASSIRTSGNTIYF.

This clone was observed a few times. This rearrangement joins TRBV15 to TRBJ2-4; D is perhaps TRBD1 or TRBD2 (5 bases each). The CDR3 consists of 15 residues. Germline CDR1 is LNHNV and CDR2 is YYDKDF (reference sequence). V lost 0 bases, J lost 4 bases, and 10 bases lay in between. CDR3: CATSREIGEKNIQYF. The CDR3 DNA reads as TGTGCCACCAGCAGAGAGATAGGGGAGAAAAACATTCAGTACTTC.

CDR3 amino acids: CATSGQGGGTDTQYF. The CDR3 DNA sequence: TGTGCCACCAGCGGACAGGGCGGGGGCACAGATACGCAGTATTTT. This chain joins TRBV15 and TRBJ2-3; TRBD1 aligns across 8 bases. The CDR3 is 15 amino acids. Per the germline V gene, CDR1 is LNHNV and CDR2 is YYDKDF (reference sequence). Trimming at V came to 5 bases and at J to 1 base, leaving 5 bases not matched to a gene.

J is TRBJ1-2 and V is TRBV4-1; D is perhaps TRBD1 (5 bases). With 1 base removed from V and 7 bases from J, the gap between germline ends came to 13 bases. Germline assignment: CDR1 MGHRA and CDR2 YSYEKL. CDR3 size: 14 residues. The DNA of the CDR3 is TGCGCCAGCAGCCAAGTGATGAGGGGCTCTGGCTACACCTTC. It is translated as CASSQVMRGSGYTF.

This rearrangement joins TRBV7-6 to TRBJ2-3, with a weak D call TRBD2 (5 bases). Germline V gene data show CDR1 as SGHVS and CDR2 as FNYEAQ. The CDR3 loop spans 14 amino acids. V was trimmed by 3 bases and J by 4 bases, leaving 11 bases between them. CDR3 amino acids: CASSLSLLADTQYF. The CDR3 coding sequence is TGTGCCAGCAGCTTGTCACTACTAGCAGATACGCAGTATTTT.

This clone was picked up a small number of times. The chain recombines TRBV5-4 with TRBJ1-6; D unclear. This CDR3 has 12 amino acids. In germline, CDR1 is SGHNT, CDR2 YYREEE (reference sequence). The V end was cut by 1 base, the J end by 6 bases, with 2 bases between. CDR3 loop: CASSLRNSPLHF. The CDR3 coding sequence is TGTGCCAGCAGCTTGCGTAATTCACCCCTCCACTTT.

This clone rates as large (0.1 to 1%). The chain employs TRBV2 and TRBJ1-6; D is unclear. Germline assignment: CDR1 SNHLY and CDR2 FYNNEI. CDR3 length: 14 amino acids. V gave up 3 bases and J gave up 9 bases, with 12 bases separating them. In DNA, the CDR3 is TGTGCCAGCAGTGATGAGGGAATCATTTCACCCCTCCACTTT. Its protein is CASSDEGIISPLHF.

The V gene is TRBV2, the J gene TRBJ2-2; a possible D gene is TRBD2 (6 bases). Germline V gives CDR1 SNHLY, CDR2 FYNNEI. The CDR3 is made up of 16 amino acids. The ends were cut back, 6 bases at V and 5 bases at J, with 19 bases in the middle. CDR3: CASRPAGPMGTGELFF. The CDR3 bases are TGTGCCAGCAGACCGGCGGGACCCATGGGGACCGGGGAGCTGTTTTTT.

The chain uses TRBV19 and TRBJ1-1; D call uncertain. This CDR3 spans 12 amino acids. Trimming left V 3 bases short and J 6 bases short, with 8 bases between. Looked up from germline, CDR1 is LNHDA and CDR2 is SQIVND (reference sequence). CDR3 sequence reads: CASSIYTSEAFF. The CDR3 bases are TGTGCCAGTAGTATTTATACTTCTGAAGCTTTCTTT.

V usage is TRBV6-5 and J usage is TRBJ2-2; D remains ambiguous. CDR3 length: 15 amino acids. Germline V gene lookup returns CDR1 MNHEY and CDR2 SVGAGI. V was cut by 0 bases and J by 6 bases, with 11 bases left in between. The CDR3 loop reads CASSYSRRVAGELFF. In nucleotides, the CDR3 is TGTGCCAGCAGTTACTCGAGAAGGGTAGCCGGGGAGCTGTTTTTT.

This sequence joins TRBV5-4 and TRBJ2-3; the match to TRBD2 covers 12 bases. With V trimmed by 4 bases and J by 2 bases, 5 bases remained unmatched. CDR3 length: 16 amino acids. The germline V gene encodes CDR1 SGHNT and CDR2 YYREEE (reference sequence). The CDR3: CASSGGTSGYTDTQYF. The CDR3 DNA reads TGTGCCAGCAGCGGGGGGACTAGCGGGTACACAGATACGCAGTATTTT.

The chain recombines TRBV7-2 with TRBJ2-7; D might be TRBD1 (5 bases). This CDR3 has 14 amino acids. The V end was cut by 1 base, the J end by 2 bases, with 9 bases between. Germline CDR1 is SGHTA and CDR2 is FQGNSA. In nucleotides, the CDR3 is TGTGCCAGCAGCTTAGTGACAGCAACCTACGAGCAGTACTTC. Translation: CASSLVTATYEQYF.

This clone was seen a few times. V usage is TRBV5-8 and J usage is TRBJ2-4; D is possibly TRBD1 (6 bases). The CDR3 contains 12 residues. The germline V gene encodes CDR1 SGHTS and CDR2 YDEGEE. This CDR3 is CACRAGVNIQYF. CDR3 coding DNA: TGTGCATGCCGGGCAGGGGTAAACATTCAGTACTTC.

The J gene is TRBJ1-1, the V gene TRBV5-6, with D perhaps TRBD1 (6 bases). The CDR3 is 16 residues long. Trimming left V 4 bases short and J 3 bases short, with 19 bases between. Germline V gene lookup returns CDR1 SGHDT and CDR2 YYEEEE. The CDR3 bases are TGTGCCAGCAGCGGGGATCTTGGGGGCGACTACACTGAAGCTTTCTTT. It encodes CASSGDLGGDYTEAFF.